The 11 T cell receptor beta chains in this list originate from one sample, sequenced in a study of human T cells and chemical hapten exposure. TCRdb used MiXCR to reprocess the RACE reads, holding one entry per CDR3 protein. The sample has about 94,000 distinct CDR3 sequences; 9.3% are singletons. Sample time point: patch test 2, 6 weeks after DPC sensitization. Treatment noted: therapeutic diphenylcyclopropenone sensitization with weekly scalp DPC. Sequenced material: whole blood, taken in connection with sensitization to the hapten diphenylcyclopropenone (DPC). All receptors come from a woman aged 40 to 49 with alopecia areata. Some clones in this sample may be carry-over from other donors' samples.

This clonotype was counted between two and nine times. The V and J genes are TRBV4-2 and TRBJ2-7, with D hard to call. The ends were cut back, 0 bases at V and 0 bases at J, with 12 bases in the middle. From germline, CDR1 is LGHNA and CDR2 YNFKEQ. The CDR3 is 16 residues long. The CDR3 sequence: CASSQESLLSSYEQYF. CDR3 DNA sequence: TGTGCCAGCAGCCAAGAAAGCCTCCTTAGCTCCTACGAGCAGTACTTC.

This clonotype was picked up many times. The J gene is TRBJ2-1, the V gene TRBV12-5; TRBD2 matches at 8 bases. The V gene's germline CDR1 is LGHNT and CDR2 FRNRAP. J was trimmed by 4 bases and V by 5 bases; bases with no gene match: 1. The CDR3 totals 13 residues. CDR3 coding DNA: TGTGCTAGTGGTACTAGCGGATACAATGAGCAGTTCTTC. This gives the protein CASGTSGYNEQFF.

This clonotype has ten or more counts. The rearrangement uses TRBV29-1 and TRBJ2-5, with D hard to call. The V gene lost 2 bases and the J gene lost 5 bases, with 9 bases spanning the gap. The CDR3 has 12 amino acids. The germline V gene has CDR1 SQVTM and CDR2 ANQGSEA. CDR3 sequence: CSVETPGETQYF. The CDR3 nucleotides are TGCAGCGTTGAAACTCCTGGGGAGACCCAGTACTTC.

This clonotype has a count of ten or more. The chain is built from TRBV3-1 and TRBJ1-1; D may be TRBD1 (6 bases). Germline CDR1 is LGHDT and CDR2 is YNNKEL (reference sequence). V was cut by 8 bases and J by 0 bases, with 16 bases left in between. CDR3 length: 15 amino acids. CDR3 amino acids: CASGGLLSMNTEAFF. As DNA, the CDR3 is TGTGCCAGCGGGGGGCTCTTGAGTATGAACACTGAAGCTTTCTTT.

This clonotype was seen ten or more times. The gene calls are TRBV20-1 and TRBJ2-1; no firm D call. The CDR3 is made up of 13 amino acids. The V and J ends lost 4 bases and 2 bases respectively, with 9 bases between them. Per germline, CDR1 DFQATT and CDR2 SNEGSKA (reference sequence). In DNA, the CDR3 is TGCAGTGCTAAGGGCCCTACCTACAATGAGCAGTTCTTC. The encoded protein is CSAKGPTYNEQFF.

At least ten counts were recorded for this clonotype. The chain combines TRBV12-3 or TRBV12-4 with TRBJ2-5; TRBD1 aligns across 9 bases. This CDR3 contains 15 residues. With V trimmed by 5 bases and J by 5 bases, 9 bases remained unmatched. This chain's CDR3 is CASSATDRGEETQYF. CDR3 in DNA: TGTGCCAGCAGTGCAACCGACAGGGGGGAGGAGACCCAGTACTTC.

The chain combines TRBV29-1 with TRBJ1-1; unclear D gene. The germline gives CDR1 SQVTM, CDR2 ANQGSEA. With 5 bases removed from V and 1 base from J, the gap between germline ends came to 5 bases. The CDR3 totals 11 residues. The CDR3 reads CSVYANTEAFF. Here the CDR3 DNA reads TGCAGCGTTTATGCGAACACTGAAGCTTTCTTT.

This clonotype has only a few counts. Sequence at one end of the junction differs from germline and may be a read error. The rearrangement joins TRBV12-3 or TRBV12-4 to TRBJ1-5; tentatively, D is TRBD1 (6 bases). This CDR3 spans 14 amino acids. The CDR3 coding sequence is TGTGCAAGCAGCCTCGACAGGAGGAATCAGCCCCAGCATTTT. It is translated as CASSLDRRNQPQHF.

This clonotype was detected a few times. The V call is TRBV12-3 or TRBV12-4, the J call TRBJ1-1, with D possibly TRBD1 on 6 matching bases. The CDR3 has 15 amino acids. The ends were cut back, 5 bases at V and 4 bases at J, with 17 bases in the middle. The CDR3, as DNA: TGTGCCAGCAGTCCAGTACAGGGTTCGGGCACTGAAGCTTTCTTT. Protein: CASSPVQGSGTEAFF.

This clonotype was found a few times. The rearrangement links TRBV3-1 to TRBJ2-3, with D possibly being TRBD2 (7 bases). V was trimmed by 4 bases and J by 8 bases, leaving 10 bases between them. The CDR3 totals 12 residues. Germline V gene sequence: CDR1 LGHDT, CDR2 YNNKEL (reference sequence). This CDR3 is CASSRGGGTQYF. The CDR3 DNA sequence: TGTGCCAGCAGCCGCGGGGGCGGTACGCAGTATTTT.

This clonotype was counted at least ten times. The chain combines TRBV7-2 with TRBJ2-5; D not resolved. The germline CDR1 and CDR2 sequences are SGHTA and FQGNSA. The CDR3 runs to 12 residues. V was clipped by 2 bases and J by 8 bases, with 9 bases between them. The DNA for the CDR3 is TGTGCCAGCAGCTTAATTTTACCCACCCAGTACTTC. It specifies CASSLILPTQYF.